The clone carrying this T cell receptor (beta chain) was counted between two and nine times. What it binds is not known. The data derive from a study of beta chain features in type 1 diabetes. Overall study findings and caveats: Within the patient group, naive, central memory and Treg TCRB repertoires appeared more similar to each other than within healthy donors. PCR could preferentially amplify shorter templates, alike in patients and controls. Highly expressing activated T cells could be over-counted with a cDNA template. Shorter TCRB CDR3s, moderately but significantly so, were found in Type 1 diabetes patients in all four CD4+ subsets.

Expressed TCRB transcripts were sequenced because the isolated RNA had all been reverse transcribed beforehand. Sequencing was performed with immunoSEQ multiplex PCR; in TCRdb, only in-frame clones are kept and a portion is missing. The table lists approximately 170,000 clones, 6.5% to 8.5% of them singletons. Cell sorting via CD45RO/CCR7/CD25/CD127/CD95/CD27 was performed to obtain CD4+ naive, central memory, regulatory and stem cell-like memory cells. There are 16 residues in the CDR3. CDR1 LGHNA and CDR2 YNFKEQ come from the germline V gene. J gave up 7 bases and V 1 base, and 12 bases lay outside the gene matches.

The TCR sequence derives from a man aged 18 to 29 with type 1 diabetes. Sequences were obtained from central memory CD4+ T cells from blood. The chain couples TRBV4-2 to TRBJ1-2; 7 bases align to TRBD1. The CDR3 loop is CASSQGGTADPLGYTF. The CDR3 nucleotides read TGTGCCAGCAGCCAAGGAGGGACAGCCGACCCCCTTGGCTACACCTTC.